Listed below are T cell receptor beta chains from one sample, sequenced in a study of vaccination and CD4 T cells after COVID-19. Their antigens are not known. TCRdb recomputed calls from the PCR reads with MiXCR, one row per CDR3 protein. The profile shows approximately 10,000 distinct CDR3 sequences, 53% of them singletons. Sequences were obtained from CD4+ T cells from blood, cultured in vitro. All receptors come from a human donor who had recovered from COVID-19. The CDR3 runs from the conserved cysteine through the conserved F or W. A D gene is named only where the DNA matches it firmly. Part of the rows lack a size; the others show once, few, many or a class for expanded clones.

V gene	clone size	D gene	J gene	CDR3 DNA	CDR3 protein
TRBV7-9	few	-	TRBJ2-7	TGTGCCAGCAGCTGGCAGGATTACGAGCAGTACTTC	CASSWQDYEQYF
TRBV7-3	few	TRBD1	TRBJ1-6	TGTGCCAGCAGCCAATTCGCCAGGGGGAATTCACCCCTCCACTTT	CASSQFARGNSPLHF
TRBV11-3	-	-	TRBJ2-5	TGTGCCAGCAGCTTAACCCGTGGGGGGACCCAGTACTTC	CASSLTRGGTQYF
TRBV27	once	TRBD1	TRBJ2-7	TGTGCCAGCAGTTTCCCCGGACAGGGGAGGTACGAGCAGTACTTC	CASSFPGQGRYEQYF
TRBV4-1	-	TRBD2	TRBJ2-7	TGCGCCAGCAGCCAAGGGCTAGCGGGTTTATACGAGCAGTACTTC	CASSQGLAGLYEQYF
TRBV20-1	-	TRBD1	TRBJ2-7	TGCAGTGCCATGGACAGGGCCTACGAGCAGTACTTC	CSAMDRAYEQYF
TRBV6-2/TRBV6-3	-	TRBD1	TRBJ1-1	TGTGCCAGCAGCGAGACAGGGATCGAGAACACTGAAGCTTTCTTT	CASSETGIENTEAFF
TRBV28	-	-	TRBJ2-2	TGTGCCAGCAGAGGTATATCCGGGGAGCTGTTTTTT	CASRGISGELFF
TRBV30	-	-	TRBJ1-2	TGTGCCTACCTAAGGGACATATCCTATGGCTACACCTTC	CAYLRDISYGYTF
TRBV6-1	-	-	TRBJ1-2	TGTGCCAGCTCTGGGGGGCCTCCCTATGGCTACACCTTC	CASSGGPPYGYTF
TRBV4-3	-	TRBD2	TRBJ2-5	TGCGCCAGCAGCCAAGGTTATCGTCAGCGGGGCCAAGAGACCCAGTACTTC	CASSQGYRQRGQETQYF
TRBV20-1	-	TRBD1	TRBJ1-2	TGCAGTGCGGCGGACAGGGCATACTATGGCCACACCTTC	CSAADRAYYGHTF
TRBV20-1	-	TRBD2	TRBJ2-7	TGCAGTGCTAGCCGAGATTACGGACTAGCGGGAGGGTACGAGCAGTACTTC	CSASRDYGLAGGYEQYF
TRBV14	-	TRBD1	TRBJ2-1	TGTGCCAGCAGCCCCCCGGGACAGGGTATAGGGGAGCAGTTCTTC	CASSPPGQGIGEQFF
TRBV7-6	few	TRBD2	TRBJ2-5	TGTGCCAGCAGCCCAACCCTTGGGCTAGCGGGGCTAGGGGAGACCCAGTACTTC	CASSPTLGLAGLGETQYF
TRBV2	-	-	TRBJ2-7	TGTGCCAGCAGCGGCGGGATCCCCTACGAGCAGTACTTC	CASSGGIPYEQYF
TRBV20-1	-	-	TRBJ1-3	TGCAGTGCTAGAGACCCCGGGCCTGGAAACACCATATATTTT	CSARDPGPGNTIYF
TRBV5-1	-	-	TRBJ1-2	TGCGCCAGCACCATGGGGCACTTAGGCGGCTACACCTTC	CASTMGHLGGYTF
TRBV19	-	-	TRBJ1-2	TGTGCCAGTAGTATAGTTGGCGGGAGCTATGGCTACACCTTC	CASSIVGGSYGYTF
TRBV19	-	-	TRBJ1-1	TGTGCCAGAGACAGTTTGAACACTGAAGCTTTCTTT	CARDSLNTEAFF
TRBV30	-	-	TRBJ1-2	TGTGCCTGGTGGCAGGGGTCTGGTGATGGCTACACCTTC	CAWWQGSGDGYTF
TRBV19	-	-	TRBJ2-2	TGTGCCGGCAAAATCGGGACAAACACCGGGGAGCTGTTTTTT	CAGKIGTNTGELFF
TRBV10-3	-	TRBD2	TRBJ2-3	TGTGCCATCAGTGTTCCCCCTAGCGGGCGGGGAGATACGCAGTATTTT	CAISVPPSGRGDTQYF
TRBV20-1	-	-	TRBJ2-7	TGCAGTGCTAGGGGGGAGGGGGGACCCTACGAGCAGTACTTC	CSARGEGGPYEQYF
TRBV5-1	-	-	TRBJ2-3	TGCGCCAGCAGCTTGGCGGGGCCAGATACGCAGTATTTT	CASSLAGPDTQYF
TRBV7-8	-	-	TRBJ2-2	TGTGCCAGCAGCTTCCAACCGAACACCGGGGAGCTGTTTTTT	CASSFQPNTGELFF
TRBV7-2	-	-	TRBJ2-6	TGTGCCAGCAGCTTCGGAAGCTCTGGGGCCAACGTCCTGACTTTC	CASSFGSSGANVLTF
TRBV7-9	once	TRBD2	TRBJ2-2	TGTGCCAGCAGCTTAGGAGGGAGGGATGTCACCGGGGAGCTGTTTTTT	CASSLGGRDVTGELFF
TRBV18	-	-	TRBJ1-6	TGTGCCAGCTCACCAGATGAGGGGAAGTCACCCCTCCACTTT	CASSPDEGKSPLHF
TRBV19	-	-	TRBJ1-4	TGTGCCAGTACCACTAGGTTTGGCACCGCTAATGAAAAACTGTTTTTT	CASTTRFGTANEKLFF
TRBV20-1	-	-	TRBJ1-1	TGCAGTGCTAGAGCTTCGGTGAACACTGAAGCTTTCTTT	CSARASVNTEAFF
TRBV6-1	few	TRBD1	TRBJ1-2	TGTGCCAGCAGTGGCCAGACAGGGGGTAATGGCTACACCTTC	CASSGQTGGNGYTF
TRBV28	-	-	TRBJ1-6	TGTGCCAGCGATAACAGGGTTGGTAATTCACCCCTCCACTTT	CASDNRVGNSPLHF
TRBV30	-	TRBD1	TRBJ2-7	TGTGCCTGGAGTGTAGGGGACAGGGGATACTACGAGCAGTACTTC	CAWSVGDRGYYEQYF
TRBV20-1	-	-	TRBJ1-2	TGCAGTGCTCTGTCGGGGGCTAACTATGGCTACACCTTC	CSALSGANYGYTF
TRBV20-1	-	-	TRBJ2-1	TGCAGTGGATCTGGGAGCTCCTACAATGAGCAGTTCTTC	CSGSGSSYNEQFF
TRBV15	-	-	TRBJ1-5	TGTGCCACCAGCAGAGATCAGAAAGGAGGCAATCAGCCCCAGCATTTT	CATSRDQKGGNQPQHF
TRBV7-7	-	-	TRBJ1-2	TGTGCTAGCAGCCCCGAGGGGGACCACTATGGCTACACCTTC	CASSPEGDHYGYTF
TRBV6-2/TRBV6-3	-	TRBD1	TRBJ2-3	TGTGCCAGCAGTTACCAAACAGGGGGCAACACAGATACGCAGTATTTT	CASSYQTGGNTDTQYF
TRBV20-1	-	TRBD2	TRBJ2-5	TGCAGTGCTTTTCGCCCGACTAGCGGGAGTTACGAGACCCAGTACTTC	CSAFRPTSGSYETQYF
TRBV19	medium-sized	TRBD1	TRBJ1-4	TGTGCCAGTAGTAGCACAGGGGCTACTAATGAAAAACTGTTTTTT	CASSSTGATNEKLFF